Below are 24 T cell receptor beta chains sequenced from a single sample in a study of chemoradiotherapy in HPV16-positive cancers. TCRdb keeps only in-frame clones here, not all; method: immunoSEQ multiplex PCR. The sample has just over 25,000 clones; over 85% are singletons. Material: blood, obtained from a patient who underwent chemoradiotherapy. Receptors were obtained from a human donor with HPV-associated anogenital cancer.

The CDR3 loop reads CAINRGSTDTQYF. The CDR3 DNA follows: TGTGCCATCAATCGTGGGAGCACAGATACGCAGTATTTT. V usage is TRBV10-3 and J usage is TRBJ2-3, with no clear D. V was pared by 7 bases and J by 0 bases, with 8 bases between. This CDR3 region has 13 residues. The germline CDR1 and CDR2 sequences are ENHRY and SYGVKD.

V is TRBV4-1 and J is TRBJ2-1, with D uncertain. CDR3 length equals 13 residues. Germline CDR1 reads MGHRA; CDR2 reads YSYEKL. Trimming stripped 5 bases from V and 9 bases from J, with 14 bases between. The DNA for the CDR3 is TGCGCCAGCAGCGGTGTGGTCCCCGCTGAGCAGTTCTTC. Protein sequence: CASSGVVPAEQFF.

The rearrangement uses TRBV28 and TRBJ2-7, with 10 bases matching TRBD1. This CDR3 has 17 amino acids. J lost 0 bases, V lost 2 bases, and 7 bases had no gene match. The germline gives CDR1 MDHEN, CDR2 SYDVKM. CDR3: CASSLQPGTGDSYEQYF. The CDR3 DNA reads TGTGCCAGCAGTTTACAACCCGGGACAGGGGACTCCTACGAGCAGTACTTC.

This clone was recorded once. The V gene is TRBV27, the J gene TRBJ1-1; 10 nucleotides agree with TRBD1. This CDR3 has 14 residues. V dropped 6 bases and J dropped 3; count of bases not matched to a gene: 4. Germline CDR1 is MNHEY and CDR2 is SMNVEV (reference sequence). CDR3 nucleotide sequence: TGTGCCAGCAGGGGACAGGGGAAGTACACTGAAGCTTTCTTT. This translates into CASRGQGKYTEAFF.

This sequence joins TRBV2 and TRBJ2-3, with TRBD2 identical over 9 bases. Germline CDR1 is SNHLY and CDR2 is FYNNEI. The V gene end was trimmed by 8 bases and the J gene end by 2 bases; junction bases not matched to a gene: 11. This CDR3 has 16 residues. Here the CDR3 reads CASVQGSGGYTDTQYF. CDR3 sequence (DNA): TGTGCCAGCGTCCAGGGTAGCGGGGGCTACACAGATACGCAGTATTTT. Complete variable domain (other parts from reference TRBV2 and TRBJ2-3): EPEVTQTPSHQVTQMGQEVILRCVPISNHLYFYWYRQILGQKVEFLVSFYNNEISEKSEIFDDQFSVERPDGSNFTLKIRSTKLEDSAMYFCASVQGSGGYTDTQYFGPGTRLTVL.

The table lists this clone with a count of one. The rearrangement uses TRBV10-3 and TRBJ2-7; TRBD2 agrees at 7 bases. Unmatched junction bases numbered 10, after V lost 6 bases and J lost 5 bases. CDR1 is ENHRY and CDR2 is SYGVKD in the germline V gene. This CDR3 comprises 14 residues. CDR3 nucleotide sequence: TGTGCCATCAGCGAAGGGACTACCTGGGACGAGCAGTACTTC. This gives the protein CAISEGTTWDEQYF.

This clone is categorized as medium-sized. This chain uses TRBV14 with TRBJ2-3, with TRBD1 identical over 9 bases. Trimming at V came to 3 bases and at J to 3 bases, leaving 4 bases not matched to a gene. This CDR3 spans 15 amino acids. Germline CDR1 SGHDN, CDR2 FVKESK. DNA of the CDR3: TGTGCCAGCAGCCATACCGGGACAGGGACAGATACGCAGTATTTT. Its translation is CASSHTGTGTDTQYF.

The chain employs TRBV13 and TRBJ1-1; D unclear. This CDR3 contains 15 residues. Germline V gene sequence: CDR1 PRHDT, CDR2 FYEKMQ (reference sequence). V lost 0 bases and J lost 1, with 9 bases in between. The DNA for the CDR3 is TGTGCCAGCAGCTTAGGCGGAGGCGGGAACACTGAAGCTTTCTTT. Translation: CASSLGGGGNTEAFF.

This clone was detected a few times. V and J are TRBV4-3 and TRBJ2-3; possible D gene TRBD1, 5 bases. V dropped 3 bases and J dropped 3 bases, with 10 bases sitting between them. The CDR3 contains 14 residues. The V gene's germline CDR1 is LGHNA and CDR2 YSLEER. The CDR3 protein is CASSQQGGTDTQYF. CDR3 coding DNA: TGCGCCAGCAGCCAGCAGGGCGGAACAGATACGCAGTATTTT.

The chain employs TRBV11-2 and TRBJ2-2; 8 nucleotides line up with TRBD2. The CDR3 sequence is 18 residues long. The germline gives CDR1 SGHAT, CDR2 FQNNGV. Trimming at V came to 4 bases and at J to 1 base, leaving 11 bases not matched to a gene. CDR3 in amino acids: CASSSHLLAGMNTGELFF. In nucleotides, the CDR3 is TGTGCCAGCAGCTCCCATCTATTAGCGGGAATGAACACCGGGGAGCTGTTTTTT.

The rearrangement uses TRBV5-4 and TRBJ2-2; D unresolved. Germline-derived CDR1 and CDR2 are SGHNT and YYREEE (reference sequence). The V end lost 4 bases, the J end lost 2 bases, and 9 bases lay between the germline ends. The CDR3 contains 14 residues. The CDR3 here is CASSMGFNTGELFF. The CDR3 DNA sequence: TGTGCCAGCAGCATGGGATTTAACACCGGGGAGCTGTTTTTT.

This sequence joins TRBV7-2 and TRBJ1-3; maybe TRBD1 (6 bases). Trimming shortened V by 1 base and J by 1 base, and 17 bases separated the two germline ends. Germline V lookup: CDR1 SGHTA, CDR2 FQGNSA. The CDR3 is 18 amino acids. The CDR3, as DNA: TGTGCCAGCAGCTTAGTTGCTCAGGGGACCGGATCTGGAAACACCATATATTTT. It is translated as CASSLVAQGTGSGNTIYF.

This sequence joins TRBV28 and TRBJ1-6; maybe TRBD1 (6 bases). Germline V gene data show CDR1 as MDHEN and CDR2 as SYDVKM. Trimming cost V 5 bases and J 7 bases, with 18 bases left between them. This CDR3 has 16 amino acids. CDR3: CASSTSRQAPNSPLHF. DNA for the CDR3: TGTGCCAGCAGTACCTCGAGACAGGCCCCCAATTCACCCCTCCACTTT.

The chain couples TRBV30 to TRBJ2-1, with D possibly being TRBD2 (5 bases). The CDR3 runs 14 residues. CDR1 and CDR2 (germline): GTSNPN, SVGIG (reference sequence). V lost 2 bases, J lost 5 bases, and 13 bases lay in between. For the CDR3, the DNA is TGTGCCTGGAGTCCTGGGGAGTCGAACAATGAGCAGTTCTTC. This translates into CAWSPGESNNEQFF.

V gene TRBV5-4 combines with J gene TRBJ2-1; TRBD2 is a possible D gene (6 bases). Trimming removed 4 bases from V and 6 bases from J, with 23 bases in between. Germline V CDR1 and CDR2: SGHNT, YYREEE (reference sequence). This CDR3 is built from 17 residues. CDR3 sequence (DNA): TGTGCCAGCAGCGCGGGAAGGGACTTAGCTGCCCTCAATGAGCAGTTCTTC. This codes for CASSAGRDLAALNEQFF.

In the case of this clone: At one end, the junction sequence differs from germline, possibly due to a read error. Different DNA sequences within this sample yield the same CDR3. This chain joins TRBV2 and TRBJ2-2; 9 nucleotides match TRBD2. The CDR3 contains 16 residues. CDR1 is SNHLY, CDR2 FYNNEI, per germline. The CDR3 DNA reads TGTGCCAGCAGTGAAGTGGCTAGCGGGAACACCGGGGAACTGTTTTTT. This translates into CASSEVASGNTGELFF.

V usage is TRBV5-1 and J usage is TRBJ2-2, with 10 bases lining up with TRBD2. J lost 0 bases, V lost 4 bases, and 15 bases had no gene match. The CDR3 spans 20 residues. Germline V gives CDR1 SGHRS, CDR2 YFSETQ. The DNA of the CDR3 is TGCGCCAGCAGCCCCTGGACTAGCGGACTCACTGCCGCGAACACCGGGGAGCTGTTTTTT. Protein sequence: CASSPWTSGLTAANTGELFF. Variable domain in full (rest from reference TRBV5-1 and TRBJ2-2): KAGVTQTPRYLIKTRGQQVTLSCSPISGHRSVSWYQQTPGQGLQFLFEYFSETQRNKGNFPGRFSGRQFSNSRSEMNVSTLELGDSALYLCASSPWTSGLTAANTGELFFGEGSRLTVL.

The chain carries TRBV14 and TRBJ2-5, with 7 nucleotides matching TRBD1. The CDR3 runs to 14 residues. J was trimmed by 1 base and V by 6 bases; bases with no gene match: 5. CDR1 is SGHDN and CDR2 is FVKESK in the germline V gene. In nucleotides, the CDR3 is TGTGCCAGCAGTAAGGACAGGACCCAAGAGACCCAGTACTTC. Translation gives CASSKDRTQETQYF.

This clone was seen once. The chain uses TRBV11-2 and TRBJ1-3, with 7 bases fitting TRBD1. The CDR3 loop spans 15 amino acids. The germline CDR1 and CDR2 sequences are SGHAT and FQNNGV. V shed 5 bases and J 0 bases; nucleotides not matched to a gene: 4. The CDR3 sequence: CASSGQGGSGNTIYF. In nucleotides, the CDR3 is TGTGCCAGCAGCGGGCAGGGGGGCTCTGGAAACACCATATATTTT.

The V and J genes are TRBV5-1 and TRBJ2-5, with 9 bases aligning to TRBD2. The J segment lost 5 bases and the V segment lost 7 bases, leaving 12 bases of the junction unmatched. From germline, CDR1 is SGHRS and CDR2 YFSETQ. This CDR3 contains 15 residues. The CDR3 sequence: CASSRGAGGIETQYF. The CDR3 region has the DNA TGCGCCAGCTCCCGCGGGGCGGGGGGGATCGAGACCCAGTACTTC.

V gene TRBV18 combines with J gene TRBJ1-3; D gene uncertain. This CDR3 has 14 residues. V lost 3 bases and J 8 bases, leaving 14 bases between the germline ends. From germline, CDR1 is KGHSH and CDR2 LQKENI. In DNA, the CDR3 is TGTGCCAGCTCACCGTCCGGGATAGGAGACACCATATATTTT. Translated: CASSPSGIGDTIYF.

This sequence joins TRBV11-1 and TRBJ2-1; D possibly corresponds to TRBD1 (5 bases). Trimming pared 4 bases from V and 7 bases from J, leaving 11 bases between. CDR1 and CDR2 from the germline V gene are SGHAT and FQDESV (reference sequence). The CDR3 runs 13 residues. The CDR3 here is CASSSQQGNEQFF. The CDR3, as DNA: TGTGCCAGCAGCTCCCAGCAGGGAAATGAGCAGTTCTTC.

This chain's CDR3 is CASSFRSRGAGRTSRYEQYF. CDR3 coding DNA: TGTGCCAGCAGTTTCCGATCGCGCGGGGCGGGGCGGACTAGCAGGTACGAGCAGTACTTC. V gene TRBV27 combines with J gene TRBJ2-7; 8 bases are a match to TRBD2. Trimming removed 3 bases from V and 4 bases from J; junction bases left unmatched: 23. The CDR3 sequence is 20 residues long. Germline CDR1 reads MNHEY; CDR2 reads SMNVEV (reference sequence).

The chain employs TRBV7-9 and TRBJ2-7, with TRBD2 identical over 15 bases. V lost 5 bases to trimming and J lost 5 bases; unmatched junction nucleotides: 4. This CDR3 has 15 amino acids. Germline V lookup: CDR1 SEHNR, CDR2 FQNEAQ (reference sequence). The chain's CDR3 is CASSAGTSGRNEQYF. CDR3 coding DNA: TGTGCCAGCAGCGCCGGGACTAGCGGGAGGAACGAGCAGTACTTC.